This T cell receptor beta chain was sequenced for a study of CD8 T cells in ankylosing spondylitis. As the method for making TCR beta libraries, quantitative 5'-RACE with molecular barcodes was used. TCRdb recomputed calls from the 5' RACE reads with MiXCR, one row per CDR3 protein. The table records a few hundred thousand distinct CDR3 sequences, approximately 22% of them present only once. Study outcomes and limitations: Reportedly, disease-linked clones are significantly enriched in ankylosing spondylitis patients' matched synovial fluid. Clones linked to the disease showed a CD8+ phenotype. They occurred at relatively low frequencies in peripheral blood.

A word on this clonotype: Its antigen is not known.

The V gene's germline CDR1 is LGHDT and CDR2 YNNKEL (reference sequence). The CDR3 contains 16 residues. Trimming cost V 1 base and J 1 base; bases outside gene matches: 4. V is TRBV3-1 and J is TRBJ2-5; 9 nucleotides line up with TRBD2. The sequence derives from a male donor with ankylosing spondylitis or in good health (not recorded which). Input material: blood, either unsorted or a sorted T cell fraction (not recorded which). The CDR3: CASSQAPSGVQETQYF. CDR3 nucleotide sequence: TGTGCCAGCAGCCAAGCCCCTAGCGGGGTCCAAGAGACCCAGTACTTC.